Listed below are T cell receptor beta chains from one sample, sequenced in a study of cytomegalovirus exposure and HLA in healthy donors. TCRdb's copy holds only in-frame clones and misses some; the assay was immunoSEQ multiplex PCR. This repertoire includes about 40,000 clones. Sequencing used PBMCs. The receptor source for this set is a woman between 25 and 40 years old in good health and CMV-seronegative. Each CDR3 is given with its conserved first and last residue. Fields, in order: V gene, J gene, CDR3 length, D gene, CDR3 protein, CDR3 DNA. The D gene is left open where the match is weak.

TRBV30	TRBJ2-1	12	NA	CAWSLQYNEQFF	TGTGCCTGGAGTTTACAGTACAATGAGCAGTTCTTC
TRBV5-8	TRBJ2-1	16	NA	CASSSFNGRTYNEQFF	TGTGCCAGCAGCTCCTTCAATGGGAGAACGTACAATGAGCAGTTCTTC
TRBV6-5	TRBJ1-1	14	NA	CASSYSGSGAEAFF	TGTGCCAGCAGTTACTCGGGGAGTGGGGCTGAAGCTTTCTTT
TRBV25-1	TRBJ2-7	16	TRBD1	CASSPGQGVVGDEQYF	TGTGCCAGCAGTCCGGGACAGGGGGTGGTTGGGGACGAGCAGTACTTC
TRBV30	TRBJ2-1	11	TRBD2	CAWSAGTRKFF	TGTGCCTGGAGTGCCGGGACTAGGAAGTTCTTC
TRBV4-1	TRBJ1-1	14	NA	CASSQVILNTEAFF	TGCGCCAGCAGCCAAGTTATATTGAACACTGAAGCTTTCTTT
TRBV5-1	TRBJ1-4	15	NA	CASSLSGQNNEKLFF	TGCGCCAGCAGCTTATCGGGACAAAATAATGAAAAACTGTTTTTT
TRBV30	TRBJ2-7	15	TRBD1	CAWSEVGQGSSEQYF	TGTGCCTGGAGTGAGGTGGGACAGGGTTCGAGTGAGCAGTACTTC
TRBV19	TRBJ1-5	16	NA	CASSLIGGDSNQPQHF	TGTGCCAGTAGTCTGATTGGGGGGGATAGCAATCAGCCCCAGCATTTT
TRBV4-1	TRBJ2-3	17	TRBD1	CASSPPMARGFPRAQYF	TGCGCCAGCAGCCCCCCGATGGCCAGGGGGTTTCCTAGGGCGCAGTATTTT
TRBV10-3	TRBJ2-7	15	TRBD2	CAIRQREALTYEQYF	TGTGCCATCAGACAGCGGGAGGCATTAACTTACGAGCAGTACTTC
TRBV7-9	TRBJ1-4	17	TRBD1	CASSLGDRDRGREKLFF	TGTGCCAGCAGCTTAGGCGACCGGGACAGGGGGCGCGAAAAACTGTTTTTT
TRBV12-5	TRBJ1-1	14	NA	CASGLSQRSAEAFF	TGTGCTAGTGGTTTATCACAGCGGAGCGCTGAAGCTTTCTTT
TRBV4-1	TRBJ2-2	19	NA	CASSQVWGGALRRGGELFF	TGCGCCAGCAGCCAAGTATGGGGGGGGGCACTACGACGGGGCGGGGAGCTGTTTTTT
TRBV4-1	TRBJ1-5	17	NA	CASSQVYRADSNQPQHF	TGCGCCAGCAGCCAAGTTTACAGGGCCGATAGCAATCAGCCCCAGCATTTT
TRBV5-1	TRBJ2-3	15	NA	CASKYRGGNTDTQYF	TGCGCCAGCAAATACAGGGGCGGGAACACAGATACGCAGTATTTT
TRBV6-5	TRBJ1-4	15	TRBD1	CASTSTGTGNEKLFF	TGTGCCAGCACTTCAACCGGGACAGGGAATGAAAAACTGTTTTTT
TRBV7-3	TRBJ2-1	14	TRBD2	CASSNGASGSGQFF	TGTGCCAGCAGCAACGGAGCTAGCGGGTCCGGGCAGTTCTTC
TRBV5-1	TRBJ2-2	17	NA	CASSPKGAGIDTGELFF	TGCGCCAGCAGTCCAAAGGGGGCGGGGATTGACACCGGGGAGCTGTTTTTT
TRBV6-1	TRBJ2-1	14	TRBD1	CASQTGGSYNEQFF	TGTGCCAGCCAGACAGGGGGCTCCTACAATGAGCAGTTCTTC
TRBV9	TRBJ2-3	15	TRBD2	CASSALAGGTDTQYF	TGTGCCAGCAGCGCCCTAGCGGGAGGAACAGATACGCAGTATTTT
TRBV4-1	TRBJ2-5	15	TRBD2	CASSQVTSGDPSQYF	TGCGCCAGCAGCCAGGTGACTAGCGGAGACCCCTCCCAGTACTTC
TRBV4-1	TRBJ2-7	13	NA	CASSSTESYEQYF	TGCGCCAGCAGTTCAACAGAGTCCTACGAGCAGTACTTC
TRBV2	TRBJ2-7	14	NA	CASSERGATYEQYF	TGTGCCAGCAGTGAACGGGGGGCGACCTACGAGCAGTACTTC
TRBV4-1	TRBJ1-5	17	NA	CASSQDYFSAGNQPQHF	TGCGCCAGCAGCCAAGATTATTTTTCGGCAGGAAATCAGCCCCAGCATTTT
TRBV30	TRBJ1-1	10	NA	CAWTRNEAFF	TGTGCCTGGACGCGGAACGAAGCTTTCTTT
TRBV6-1	TRBJ1-3	17	TRBD1	CASSKGQGALVGNTIYF	TGTGCCAGCAGTAAAGGACAGGGGGCTCTAGTTGGAAACACCATATATTTT
TRBV15	TRBJ1-5	16	NA	CATSRDLAGGNQPQHF	TGTGCCACCAGCAGAGATCTGGCAGGGGGCAATCAGCCCCAGCATTTT
TRBV4-1	TRBJ1-4	11	NA	CASSGDEKLFF	TGCGCCAGCTCTGGAGATGAAAAACTGTTTTTT
TRBV9	TRBJ2-5	16	TRBD1	CASSVEGQGYRETQYF	TGTGCCAGCAGCGTAGAGGGACAGGGTTATCGCGAGACCCAGTACTTC
TRBV19	TRBJ2-2	15	NA	CASSRQGGETGELFF	TGTGCCAGTAGTAGACAGGGAGGCGAGACCGGGGAGCTGTTTTTT
TRBV2	TRBJ2-7	16	NA	CASSEAGRAKGFEQYF	TGTGCCAGCAGTGAAGCCGGGCGGGCGAAGGGATTCGAGCAGTACTTC
TRBV7-8	TRBJ2-7	14	NA	CASSLSGFSYEQYF	TGTGCCAGCAGCTTATCGGGGTTCTCCTACGAGCAGTACTTC
TRBV15	TRBJ1-2	14	NA	CATSRDRDIPHFNF	TGTGCCACCAGCAGGGACCGGGACATTCCCCATTTTAACTTC
TRBV20-1	TRBJ2-5	10	NA	CSAVGETQYF	TGCAGTGCTGTCGGGGAGACCCAGTACTTC
TRBV9	TRBJ2-3	15	NA	CASSAGIYLTDTQYF	TGTGCCAGCAGCGCCGGGATCTACCTCACAGATACGCAGTATTTT
TRBV30	TRBJ2-7	14	TRBD2	CAWSEAAGIGEQYF	TGTGCCTGGAGCGAAGCAGCGGGAATTGGGGAGCAGTACTTC
TRBV10-3	TRBJ1-1	14	NA	CAISERGMNTEAFF	TGTGCCATCAGTGAAAGGGGCATGAACACTGAAGCTTTCTTT
TRBV28	TRBJ2-5	14	TRBD1	CASNGQDLGETQYF	TGTGCCAGCAACGGACAGGACCTAGGAGAGACCCAGTACTTC
TRBV28	TRBJ2-7	12	TRBD2	CASIHSGTEQYF	TGTGCCAGCATCCATAGCGGGACCGAGCAGTACTTC
TRBV30	TRBJ1-4	15	NA	CAWSVLTGYNEKLFF	TGTGCCTGGAGTGTCCTCACGGGGTATAATGAAAAACTGTTTTTT
TRBV13	TRBJ2-7	13	TRBD2	CASSSGLDYEQYF	TGTGCCAGCAGCTCGGGACTAGACTACGAGCAGTACTTC
TRBV6-1	TRBJ2-7	13	TRBD1	CASRVTGGGEQYF	TGTGCCAGCAGAGTGACAGGGGGCGGCGAGCAGTACTTC